This is a list of T cell receptor beta chains from one sample in a study of T cell responses to AZD1222 COVID-19 vaccine. Repertoires were generated with immunoSEQ multiplex PCR, while TCRdb's copy carries only in-frame clones and drops some. The repertoire holds fewer than 130,000 clones, with over 85% as singletons. Sequencing used peripheral blood, obtained 28 days after the second AZD1222 dose. The receptors derive from an adult who received the AZD1222 COVID-19 vaccine. Both conserved end residues are trimmed from each CDR3.

CDR3	V	J
ASSMRGLDYGYT	TRBV5-4	TRBJ1-2
ASSLGLTGAAQETQY	TRBV5-4	TRBJ2-5
ASRSIETQY	TRBV27	TRBJ2-5
ASSPESSRRRAF	TRBV3-1/TRBV3-2	TRBJ1-1
ASSLHYEQY	TRBV5-8	TRBJ2-7
ATSSNTEAF	TRBV24-1	TRBJ1-1
ASSEAGVALYGYT	TRBV6-1	TRBJ1-2
ASSILQGAGELF	TRBV6-5	TRBJ2-2
AWSVWYKSSEQF	TRBV30	TRBJ2-1
SVVGSSGNTIY	TRBV29-1	TRBJ1-3
ASSLAGDTEAF	TRBV11-3	TRBJ1-1
ASSLGPGGGRSYEQY	TRBV7-9	TRBJ2-7
ASSFIMGHGSTGELF	TRBV5-1	TRBJ2-2
ASSYSSQGMVTEAF	TRBV6-5	TRBJ1-1
ASSFPDTWGTEAF	TRBV5-4	TRBJ1-1
ASSFWYASIGSPTDTQY	TRBV28	TRBJ2-3
ASSVESGGAVETQY	TRBV9	TRBJ2-5
ASSPQRRNTEAF	TRBV4-1	TRBJ1-1
ASSQDRWGSGWGYT	TRBV4-2	TRBJ1-2
ASSRQRGYT	TRBV28	TRBJ1-2